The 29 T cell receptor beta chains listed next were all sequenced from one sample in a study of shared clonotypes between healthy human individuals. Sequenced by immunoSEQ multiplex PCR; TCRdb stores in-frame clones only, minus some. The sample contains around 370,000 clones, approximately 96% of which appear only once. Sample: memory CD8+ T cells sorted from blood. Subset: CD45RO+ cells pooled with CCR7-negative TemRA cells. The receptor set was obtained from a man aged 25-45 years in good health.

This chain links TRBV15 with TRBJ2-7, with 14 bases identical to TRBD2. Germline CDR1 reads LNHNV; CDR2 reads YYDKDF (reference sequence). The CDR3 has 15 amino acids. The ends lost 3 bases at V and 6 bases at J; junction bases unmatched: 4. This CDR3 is CATSSGTSGSREQYF. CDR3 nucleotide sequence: TGTGCCACCAGCAGCGGGACTAGCGGGAGTCGCGAGCAGTACTTC.

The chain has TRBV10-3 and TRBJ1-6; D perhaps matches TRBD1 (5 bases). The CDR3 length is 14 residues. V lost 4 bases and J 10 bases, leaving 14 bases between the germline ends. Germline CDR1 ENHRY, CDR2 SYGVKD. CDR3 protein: CAISASDKWSPLHF. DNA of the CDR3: TGTGCCATCAGTGCCTCGGACAAGTGGTCACCCCTCCACTTT.

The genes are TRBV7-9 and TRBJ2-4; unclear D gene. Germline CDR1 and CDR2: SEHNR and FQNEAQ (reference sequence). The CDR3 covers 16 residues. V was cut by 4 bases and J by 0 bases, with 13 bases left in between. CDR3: CASSSGPALAKNIQYF. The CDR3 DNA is TGTGCCAGCAGCTCCGGACCGGCTCTAGCCAAAAACATTCAGTACTTC.

CDR3 coding DNA: TGTGCCAGCAGGAGGGGGGGTAATGAGCAGTTCTTC. It is translated as CASRRGGNEQFF. The rearrangement joins TRBV2 to TRBJ2-1; possible D gene TRBD2, 7 bases. CDR1 SNHLY and CDR2 FYNNEI come from the germline V gene. V was clipped by 6 bases and J by 7 bases, with 10 bases between them. The CDR3 extends over 12 amino acids.

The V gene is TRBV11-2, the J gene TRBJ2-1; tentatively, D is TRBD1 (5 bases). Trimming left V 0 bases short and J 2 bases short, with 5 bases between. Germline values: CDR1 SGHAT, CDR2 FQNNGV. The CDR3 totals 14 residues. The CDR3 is CASSLDRAYNEQFF. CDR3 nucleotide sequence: TGTGCCAGCAGCTTAGACAGGGCCTACAATGAGCAGTTCTTC.

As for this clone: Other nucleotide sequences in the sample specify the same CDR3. Written as DNA, the CDR3 is TGCGCCAGCAGCTCCACAGGGTCCTCTGGAAACACCATATATTTT. Encoded protein: CASSSTGSSGNTIYF. The chain is built from TRBV5-1 and TRBJ1-3; possible D gene TRBD1, 6 bases. This CDR3 has 15 amino acids. Germline-derived CDR1 and CDR2 are SGHRS and YFSETQ. Trimming cost V 3 bases and J 0 bases, with 10 bases left between them.

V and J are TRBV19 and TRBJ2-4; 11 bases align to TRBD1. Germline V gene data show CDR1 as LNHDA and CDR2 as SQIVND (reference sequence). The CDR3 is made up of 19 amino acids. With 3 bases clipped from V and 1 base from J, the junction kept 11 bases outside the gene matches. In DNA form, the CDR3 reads TGTGCCAGTAGTATTATTCGAGGACAGGGGGCCCGGGCCAAAAACATTCAGTACTTC. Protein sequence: CASSIIRGQGARAKNIQYF.

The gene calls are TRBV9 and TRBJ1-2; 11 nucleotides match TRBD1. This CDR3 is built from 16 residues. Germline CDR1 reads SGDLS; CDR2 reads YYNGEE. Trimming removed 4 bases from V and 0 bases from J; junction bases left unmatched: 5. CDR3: CASSSWDRGANYGYTF. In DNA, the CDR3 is TGTGCCAGCAGCTCATGGGACAGGGGGGCTAACTATGGCTACACCTTC.

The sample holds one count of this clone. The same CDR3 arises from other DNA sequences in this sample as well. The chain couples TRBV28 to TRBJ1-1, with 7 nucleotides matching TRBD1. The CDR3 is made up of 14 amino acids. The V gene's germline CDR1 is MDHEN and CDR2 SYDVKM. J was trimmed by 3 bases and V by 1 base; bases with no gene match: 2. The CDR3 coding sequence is TGTGCCAGCAGTTTATTACAGGGGCACACTGAAGCTTTCTTT. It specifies CASSLLQGHTEAFF.

DNA of the CDR3: TGCGCCAGCAGCAATGCCGGGACTGGGGGATACAATGAGCAGTTCTTC. Protein: CASSNAGTGGYNEQFF. The chain uses TRBV5-1 and TRBJ2-1, with D possibly TRBD2 on 6 matching bases. CDR1 is SGHRS, CDR2 YFSETQ, per germline. Between the trimmed V and J ends, which lost 4 bases and 4 bases, there was a span of 18 bases. CDR3 length equals 16 residues.

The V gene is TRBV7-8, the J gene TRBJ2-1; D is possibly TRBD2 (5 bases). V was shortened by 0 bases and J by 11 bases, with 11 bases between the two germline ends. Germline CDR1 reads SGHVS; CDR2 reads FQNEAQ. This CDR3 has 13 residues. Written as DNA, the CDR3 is TGTGCCAGCAGCTTAGCGCGGGCTGGTCAGCAGTTCTTC. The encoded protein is CASSLARAGQQFF.

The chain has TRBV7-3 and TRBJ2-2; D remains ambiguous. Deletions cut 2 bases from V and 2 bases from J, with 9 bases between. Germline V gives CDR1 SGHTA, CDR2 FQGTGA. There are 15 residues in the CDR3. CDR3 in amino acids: CASSLWALNTGELFF. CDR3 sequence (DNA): TGTGCCAGCAGCTTATGGGCACTTAACACCGGGGAGCTGTTTTTT.

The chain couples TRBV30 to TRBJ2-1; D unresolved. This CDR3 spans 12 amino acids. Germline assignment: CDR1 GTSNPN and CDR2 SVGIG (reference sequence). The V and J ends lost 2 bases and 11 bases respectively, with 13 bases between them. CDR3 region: CAWSTTRSKQFF. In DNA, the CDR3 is TGTGCCTGGAGTACCACTCGAAGCAAGCAGTTCTTC.

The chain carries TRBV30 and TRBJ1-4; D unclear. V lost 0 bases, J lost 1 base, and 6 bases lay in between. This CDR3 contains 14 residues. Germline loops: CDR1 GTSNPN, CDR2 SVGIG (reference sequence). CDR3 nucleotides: TGTGCCTGGAGTGTAAGGGTAACTAATGAAAAACTGTTTTTT. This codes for CAWSVRVTNEKLFF.

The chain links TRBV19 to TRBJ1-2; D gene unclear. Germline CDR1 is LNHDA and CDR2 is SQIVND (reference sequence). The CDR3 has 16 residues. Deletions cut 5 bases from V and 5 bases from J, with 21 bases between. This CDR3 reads CASSPDLIVPAYGYTF. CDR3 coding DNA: TGTGCCAGTAGTCCCGACTTAATAGTGCCGGCTTATGGCTACACCTTC.

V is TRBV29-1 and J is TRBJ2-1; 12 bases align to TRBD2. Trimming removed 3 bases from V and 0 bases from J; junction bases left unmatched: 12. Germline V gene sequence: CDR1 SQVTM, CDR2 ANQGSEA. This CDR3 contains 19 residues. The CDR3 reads CSVDQSIGLAGYSYNEQFF. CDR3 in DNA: TGCAGCGTTGATCAGTCCATCGGACTAGCGGGATACTCCTACAATGAGCAGTTCTTC.

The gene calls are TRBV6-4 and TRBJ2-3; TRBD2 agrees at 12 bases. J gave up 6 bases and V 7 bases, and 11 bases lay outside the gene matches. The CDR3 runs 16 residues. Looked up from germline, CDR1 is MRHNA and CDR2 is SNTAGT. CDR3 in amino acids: CASISETSGSGDTQYF. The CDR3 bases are TGTGCCAGCATAAGCGAGACTAGCGGGAGCGGGGATACGCAGTATTTT.

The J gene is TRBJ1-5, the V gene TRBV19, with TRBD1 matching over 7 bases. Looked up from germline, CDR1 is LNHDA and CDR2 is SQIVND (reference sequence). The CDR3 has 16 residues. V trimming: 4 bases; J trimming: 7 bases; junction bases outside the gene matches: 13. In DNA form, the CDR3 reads TGTGCCAGTAGTACAGGGACAGACCGCTTCGGGCAGCCCCAGCATTTT. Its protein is CASSTGTDRFGQPQHF.

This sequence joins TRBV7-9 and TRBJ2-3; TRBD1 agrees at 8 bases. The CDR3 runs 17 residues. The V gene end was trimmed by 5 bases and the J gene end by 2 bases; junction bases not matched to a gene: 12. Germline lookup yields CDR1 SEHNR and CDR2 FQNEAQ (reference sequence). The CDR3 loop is CASSRHSGTGYTDTQYF. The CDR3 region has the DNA TGTGCCAGCAGCAGACACTCCGGGACAGGCTACACAGATACGCAGTATTTT. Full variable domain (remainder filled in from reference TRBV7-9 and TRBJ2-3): DTGVSQNPRHKITKRGQNVTFRCDPISEHNRLYWYRQTLGQGPEFLTYFQNEAQLEKSRLLSDRFSAERPKGSFSTLEIQRTEQGDSAMYLCASSRHSGTGYTDTQYFGPGTRLTVL.

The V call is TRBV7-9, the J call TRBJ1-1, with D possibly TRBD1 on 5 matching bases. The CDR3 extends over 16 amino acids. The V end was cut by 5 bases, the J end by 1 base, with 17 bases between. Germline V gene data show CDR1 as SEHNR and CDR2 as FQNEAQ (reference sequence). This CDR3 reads CASSPRDGRTNTEAFF. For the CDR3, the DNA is TGTGCCAGCAGCCCCAGGGATGGGCGGACGAACACTGAAGCTTTCTTT.

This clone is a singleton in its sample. The CDR3 sequence is CACALAGGKEQYF. Here the CDR3 DNA reads TGTGCCTGCGCACTAGCGGGAGGGAAGGAGCAGTACTTC. The chain joins TRBV25-1 to TRBJ2-7; 13 bases are a match to TRBD2. The germline V gene encodes CDR1 MGHDK and CDR2 SYGVNS. The length of the CDR3 is 13 residues. J lost 7 bases, V lost 11 bases, and 8 bases had no gene match.

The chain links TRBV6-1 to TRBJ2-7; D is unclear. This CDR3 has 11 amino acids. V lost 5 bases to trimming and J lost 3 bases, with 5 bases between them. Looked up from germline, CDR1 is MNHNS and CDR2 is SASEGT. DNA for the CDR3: TGTGCCAGCAGTAGGGTCTACGAGCAGTACTTC. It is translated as CASSRVYEQYF.

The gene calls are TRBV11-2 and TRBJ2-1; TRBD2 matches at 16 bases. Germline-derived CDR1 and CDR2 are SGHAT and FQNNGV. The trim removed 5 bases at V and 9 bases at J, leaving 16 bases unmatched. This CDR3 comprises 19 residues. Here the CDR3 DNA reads TGTGCCAGCAGCCACCCATCCGGGACTAGCGGGAGGGCATCCGCTGAGCAGTTCTTC. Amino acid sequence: CASSHPSGTSGRASAEQFF.

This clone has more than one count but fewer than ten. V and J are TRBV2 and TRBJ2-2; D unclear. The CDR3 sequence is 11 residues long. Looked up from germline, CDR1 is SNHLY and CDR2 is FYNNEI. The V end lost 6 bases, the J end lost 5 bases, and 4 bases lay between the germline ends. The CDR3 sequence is CASRTTGELFF. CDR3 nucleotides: TGTGCCAGCAGGACAACCGGGGAGCTGTTTTTT.

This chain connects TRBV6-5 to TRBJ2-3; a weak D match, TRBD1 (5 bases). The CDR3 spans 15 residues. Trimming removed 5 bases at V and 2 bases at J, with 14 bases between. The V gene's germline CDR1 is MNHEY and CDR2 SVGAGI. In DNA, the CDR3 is TGTGCCAGCAGTAATCGATTTGGGGCCACAGATACGCAGTATTTT. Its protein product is CASSNRFGATDTQYF.

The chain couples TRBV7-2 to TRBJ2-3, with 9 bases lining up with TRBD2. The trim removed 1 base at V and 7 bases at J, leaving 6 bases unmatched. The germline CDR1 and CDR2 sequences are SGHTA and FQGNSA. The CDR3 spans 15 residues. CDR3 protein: CASSLGAGGVNTQYF. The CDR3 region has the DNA TGTGCCAGCAGCTTAGGGGCGGGAGGGGTGAATACGCAGTATTTT. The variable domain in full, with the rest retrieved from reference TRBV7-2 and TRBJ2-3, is GAGVSQSPSNKVTEKGKDVELRCDPISGHTALYWYRQSLGQGLEFLIYFQGNSAPDKSGLPSDRFSAERTGGSVSTLTIQRTQQEDSAVYLCASSLGAGGVNTQYFGPGTRLTVL.

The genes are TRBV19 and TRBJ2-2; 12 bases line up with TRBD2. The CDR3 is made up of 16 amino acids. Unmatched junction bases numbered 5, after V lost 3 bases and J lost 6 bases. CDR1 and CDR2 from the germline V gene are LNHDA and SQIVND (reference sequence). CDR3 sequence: CASSIGLAGNAGELFF. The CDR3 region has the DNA TGTGCCAGTAGTATCGGACTAGCGGGAAATGCCGGGGAGCTGTTTTTT.

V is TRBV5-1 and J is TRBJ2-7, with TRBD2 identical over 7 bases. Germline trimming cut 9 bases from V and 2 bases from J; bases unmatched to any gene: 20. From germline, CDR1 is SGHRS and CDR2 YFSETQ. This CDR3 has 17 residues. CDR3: CATSFGGGTGTTYEQYF. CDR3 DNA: TGCGCCACCTCGTTCGGGGGAGGGACTGGGACTACCTACGAGCAGTACTTC.

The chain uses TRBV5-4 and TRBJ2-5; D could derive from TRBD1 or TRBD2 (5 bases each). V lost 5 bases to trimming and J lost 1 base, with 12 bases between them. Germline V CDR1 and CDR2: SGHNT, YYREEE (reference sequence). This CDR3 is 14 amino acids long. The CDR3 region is CASSPWGSQETQYF. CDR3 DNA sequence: TGTGCCAGCAGTCCTTGGGGGAGCCAAGAGACCCAGTACTTC.